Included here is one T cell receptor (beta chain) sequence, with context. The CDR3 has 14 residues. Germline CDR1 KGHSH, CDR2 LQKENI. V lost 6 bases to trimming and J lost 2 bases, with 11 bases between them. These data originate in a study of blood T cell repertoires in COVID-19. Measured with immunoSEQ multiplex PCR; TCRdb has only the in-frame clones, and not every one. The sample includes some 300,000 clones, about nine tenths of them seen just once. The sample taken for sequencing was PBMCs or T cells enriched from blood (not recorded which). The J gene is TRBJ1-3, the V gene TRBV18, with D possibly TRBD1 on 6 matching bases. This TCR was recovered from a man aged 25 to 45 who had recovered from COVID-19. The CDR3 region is CASSPGDTGNTIYF. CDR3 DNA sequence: TGTGCCAGCTCCCCAGGGGACACTGGAAACACCATATATTTT.